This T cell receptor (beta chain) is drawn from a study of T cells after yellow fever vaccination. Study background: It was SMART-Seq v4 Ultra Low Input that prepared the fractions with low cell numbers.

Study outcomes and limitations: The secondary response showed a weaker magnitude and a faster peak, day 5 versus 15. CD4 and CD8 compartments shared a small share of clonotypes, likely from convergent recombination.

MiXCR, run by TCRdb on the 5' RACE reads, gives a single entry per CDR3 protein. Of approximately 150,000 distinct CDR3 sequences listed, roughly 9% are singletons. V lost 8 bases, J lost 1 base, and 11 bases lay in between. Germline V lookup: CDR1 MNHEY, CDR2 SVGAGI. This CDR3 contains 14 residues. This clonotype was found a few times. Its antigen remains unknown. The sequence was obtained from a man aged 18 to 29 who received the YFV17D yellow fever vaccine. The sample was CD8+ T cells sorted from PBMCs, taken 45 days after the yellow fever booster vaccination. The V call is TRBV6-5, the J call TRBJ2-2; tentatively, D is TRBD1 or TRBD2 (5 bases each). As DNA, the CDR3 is TGTGCCAGCGAGGGACGGCTGAACACCGGGGAGCTGTTTTTT. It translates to CASEGRLNTGELFF.